This T cell receptor (beta chain) was profiled in a study of blood T cell repertoires in COVID-19 (dated by TCRdb to the early 2020s). About the study as a whole: The collaborator samples originated in the United States, Italy and Spain and spanned the acute and convalescent phases of COVID-19. Nearly every sample came with metadata listing a de-identified subject ID, COVID-19 status, age in years and sex. The prospective study material was composed of cDNA or gDNA derived from T cells, B-cell-depleted T cells, or PBMCs. Where available, HLA class I and class II types were taken from metadata supplied by the sample provider and were not determined by assay-based typing. The dataset comprised deeply sampled blood TCRbeta repertoires from subjects exposed to, actively infected with, or recovered from COVID-19. The repertoires were released in a freely available public database meant as a resource for research on the immune response to SARS-CoV-2. The samples were drawn from two sources: the first 160 participants of the ongoing ImmuneRACE study, and 1,200 or so subjects contributed by 6 global collaborators. What the research found in general, with its limitations: The quantity of clinical and demographic metadata differed by source and by participant and was supplied without curation.

With respect to this clone: The antigen it recognizes is unknown. Base-call qualities are not available, and no considerably larger clone is one nucleotide away.

The CDR3 runs 14 amino acids, cysteine and phenylalanine included. Solely the CDR3 DNA is kept, with 42 bases framed from the first base. Trimming removed 5 bases from V and 1 base from J, leaving 11 bases between the germline ends. CDR1 is given as SGHRS and CDR2 as YFSETQ, both from the germline V gene. Whole blood was collected in K2EDTA tubes by collaborating institutions according to the institutions' own protocols. For TCRbeta analysis, collaborators shipped samples in one of three forms: frozen whole blood, isolated PBMCs, or DNA extracted from either of those sample types. TCRbeta CDR3 regions were amplified from genomic DNA using the immunoSEQ Assay, a bias-controlled multiplex PCR. The authors' analysis ran thus. Within the assay, amplification of reference gene primers was used to estimate how many nucleated cells each sample contained. To quantify the absolute abundance of each unique TCRbeta CDR3 rearrangement, sequence reads were collapsed and filtered. For each sample, productive Simpson clonality was calculated by taking the square root of Simpson's diversity index across productive rearrangements. As stored in TCRdb, this immuneACCESS dataset retains in-frame rearrangements with V and J assigned. A fraction of the clones does not appear; measured against another copy, unresolved V genes explain less than half of the discrepancy, and the remainder lacks a known reason. V and J calls and clone size are copied from that table; D and trimming were computed from the DNA. This sample holds around 98,000 clones; approximately 79% were observed only once. The ten largest account for approximately 11% of the sample.

Here the chain combines TRBV5-1 and TRBJ2-3; matching of 5 bases hints at TRBD1 as the D gene. Input material: peripheral blood. The clonotype originates from a man between 70 and 80 years old with active or convalescent COVID-19. Here the CDR3 is given as CASRSLRGTDTQYF. The nucleotide sequence is TGCGCCAGCAGGTCTCTCAGGGGCACAGATACGCAGTATTTT.